A single sample is the source of the 32 T cell receptor beta chains below, sequenced in a study of blood T cell repertoires in COVID-19. TCRdb keeps only in-frame clones here, not all; method: immunoSEQ multiplex PCR. Of some 220,000 clones in the sample, 75% to 90% were seen once. Sequencing input: PBMCs or T cells enriched from blood (not recorded which). The receptor set was obtained from a woman in her late teens or twenties in a cohort exposed to, infected with or recovered from COVID-19 (not recorded which).

The chain couples TRBV19 to TRBJ1-3, with D perhaps matching TRBD1 (6 bases). CDR1 LNHDA and CDR2 SQIVND come from the germline V gene (reference sequence). This CDR3 is built from 14 residues. The V end lost 4 bases, the J end lost 10 bases, and 17 bases lay between the germline ends. Written as DNA, the CDR3 is TGTGCCAGTAGTACCGGGACATTTGAAAGAACCATATATTTT. Translating it yields CASSTGTFERTIYF. Based on the CDR3 plus reference TRBV19 and TRBJ1-3, the full variable domain is DGGITQSPKYLFRKEGQNVTLSCEQNLNHDAMYWYRQDPGQGLRLIYYSQIVNDFQKGDIAEGYSVSREKKESFPLTVTSAQKNPTAFYLCASSTGTFERTIYFGEGSWLTVV.

The chain couples TRBV28 to TRBJ1-5, with 7 bases fitting TRBD1. Germline V CDR1 and CDR2: MDHEN, SYDVKM. The CDR3 totals 16 residues. V lost 4 bases, J lost 4 bases, and 10 bases stayed unmatched. CDR3 bases: TGTGCCAGCAGTTCATACCTGACAGGGAAAAATCAGCCCCAGCATTTT. Amino acids: CASSSYLTGKNQPQHF.

The chain combines TRBV7-8 with TRBJ1-4; 8 nucleotides match TRBD1. V was pared by 5 bases and J by 8 bases, with 4 bases of the junction left unmatched. CDR1 is SGHVS, CDR2 FQNEAQ, per germline. The CDR3 extends over 13 amino acids. Written as DNA, the CDR3 is TGTGCCAGCAGCGGACAGGGTGGAGAAAAACTGTTTTTT. Its translation: CASSGQGGEKLFF.

V and J are TRBV6-9 and TRBJ1-6; TRBD1 agrees at 10 bases. CDR3 length equals 18 residues. Looked up from germline, CDR1 is MNHGY and CDR2 is SVAAGI. V gave up 11 bases and J gave up 0 bases; unmatched junction bases: 13. The CDR3 loop reads CAAPPGQGHSSYNSPLHF. The CDR3 bases are TGTGCCGCCCCCCCGGGACAGGGGCACAGCTCCTATAATTCACCCCTCCACTTT.

This clone showed up just once. This rearrangement joins TRBV6-4 to TRBJ2-2, with D perhaps matching TRBD1 (5 bases). Trimming cost V 3 bases and J 7 bases, with 15 bases left between them. The CDR3 runs to 15 residues. Germline loops: CDR1 MRHNA, CDR2 SNTAGT. The DNA for the CDR3 is TGTGCCAGCAGTGAACTGGCAGGGCAACACGGGGAGCTGTTTTTT. It specifies CASSELAGQHGELFF.

The chain combines TRBV28 with TRBJ1-2; no clear D gene. The CDR3 covers 14 residues. Looked up from germline, CDR1 is MDHEN and CDR2 is SYDVKM. Trimming left V 6 bases short and J 6 bases short, with 17 bases between. CDR3 region: CASRGYREYDGYTF. The CDR3 nucleotides are TGTGCCAGCAGAGGATACAGAGAGTACGATGGCTACACCTTC.

The rearrangement joins TRBV30 to TRBJ1-2; no definite D call. This CDR3 is built from 13 residues. Trimming removed 2 bases at V and 1 base at J, with 8 bases between. Germline-derived CDR1 and CDR2 are GTSNPN and SVGIG (reference sequence). The CDR3 sequence is CAWSLGLNYGYTF. The CDR3 DNA sequence: TGTGCCTGGAGTTTAGGACTTAACTATGGCTACACCTTC.

The chain combines TRBV7-9 with TRBJ1-1; tentatively, D is TRBD1 (5 bases). The CDR3 totals 11 residues. Per the germline V gene, CDR1 is SEHNR and CDR2 is FQNEAQ (reference sequence). The germline V and J ends were trimmed by 9 bases and 3 bases, with 8 bases remaining between them. The CDR3 loop reads CASLGDTEAFF. CDR3 bases: TGTGCCAGTTTAGGGGACACTGAAGCTTTCTTT.

The chain uses TRBV14 and TRBJ1-2; unclear D gene. CDR1 is SGHDN, CDR2 FVKESK, per germline. This CDR3 spans 14 amino acids. Trimming removed 1 base at V and 3 bases at J, with 9 bases between. This CDR3 is CASSQGAGDYGYTF. CDR3 nucleotides: TGTGCCAGCAGCCAAGGGGCAGGCGACTATGGCTACACCTTC. Based on the CDR3 plus reference TRBV14 and TRBJ1-2, the full variable domain is EAGVTQFPSHSVIEKGQTVTLRCDPISGHDNLYWYRRVMGKEIKFLLHFVKESKQDESGMPNNRFLAERTGGTYSTLKVQPAELEDSGVYFCASSQGAGDYGYTFGSGTRLTVV.

The V call is TRBV11-2, the J call TRBJ2-1; 11 positions agree with TRBD2. The V and J ends lost 6 bases and 12 bases, in that order; junction bases with no gene match: 16. Germline V lookup: CDR1 SGHAT, CDR2 FQNNGV. The CDR3 extends over 16 amino acids. The CDR3: CASRTGGTSGAGMQFF. The CDR3 DNA sequence: TGTGCCAGCAGAACCGGTGGGACTAGCGGAGCTGGTATGCAGTTCTTC.

V usage is TRBV11-3 and J usage is TRBJ2-1; 8 positions match TRBD2. The CDR3 runs to 20 residues. Germline V gene lookup returns CDR1 SGHNT and CDR2 YENEEA. J gave up 1 base and V 5 bases, and 19 bases lay outside the gene matches. The CDR3 nucleotides are TGTGCCAGCAGCCACGCACCTTGGAGGAGCGGGAGTTGGTCCTACAATGAGCAGTTCTTC. Translation gives CASSHAPWRSGSWSYNEQFF.

The rearrangement links TRBV9 to TRBJ1-2; D unclear. Germline-derived CDR1 and CDR2 are SGDLS and YYNGEE. Trimming shortened V by 3 bases and J by 6 bases, and 15 bases separated the two germline ends. This CDR3 region has 14 residues. Here the CDR3 DNA reads TGTGCCAGCAGCGACAATTCGGGAAACAATGGCTACACCTTC. As protein: CASSDNSGNNGYTF.

The chain carries TRBV2 and TRBJ2-7; TRBD2 agrees at 11 bases. CDR3 length: 14 residues. From germline, CDR1 is SNHLY and CDR2 FYNNEI. The junction had 9 bases not matched to a gene; V was cut back by 8 bases and J by 6 bases. Here the CDR3 DNA reads TGTGCCAGCGGGGATAGCGGGAGGGCCCCCGAGCAGTACTTC. Protein product: CASGDSGRAPEQYF.

This clone was detected only once. V gene TRBV19 combines with J gene TRBJ1-5; possible D gene TRBD1, 5 bases. Trimming stripped 7 bases from V and 4 bases from J, with 17 bases between. CDR1 LNHDA and CDR2 SQIVND come from the germline V gene (reference sequence). The CDR3 is 15 residues long. CDR3 loop: CASTRGREPNQPQHF. In DNA, the CDR3 is TGTGCCAGTACCCGGGGGAGGGAACCAAATCAGCCCCAGCATTTT.

The chain joins TRBV18 to TRBJ2-1, with 15 bases identical to TRBD2. CDR1 is KGHSH and CDR2 is LQKENI in the germline V gene. J was trimmed by 9 bases and V by 3 bases; bases with no gene match: 6. The CDR3 extends over 16 amino acids. The CDR3, as DNA: TGTGCCAGCTCACCGCGTGGACTAGCGGGAGGGGTTGAGCAGTTCTTC. It yields the protein CASSPRGLAGGVEQFF.

V gene TRBV28 combines with J gene TRBJ2-7, with a weak D call TRBD2 (5 bases). Trimming left V 3 bases short and J 3 bases short, with 15 bases between. The CDR3 has 15 residues. CDR1 is MDHEN and CDR2 is SYDVKM in the germline V gene. The chain's CDR3 is CASSLAEDQGYEQYF. For the CDR3, the DNA is TGTGCCAGCAGTTTGGCGGAGGACCAAGGCTACGAGCAGTACTTC.

V is TRBV13 and J is TRBJ2-3; D may be TRBD2 (6 bases). Per the germline V gene, CDR1 is PRHDT and CDR2 is FYEKMQ (reference sequence). The CDR3 has 13 amino acids. Trimming left V 6 bases short and J 5 bases short, with 12 bases between. CDR3 sequence reads: CASSRIGGDTQYF. CDR3 DNA sequence: TGTGCCAGCAGTAGAATCGGGGGAGATACGCAGTATTTT. The whole variable domain, remainder taken from reference TRBV13 and TRBJ2-3, is AAGVIQSPRHLIKEKRETATLKCYPIPRHDTVYWYQQGPGQDPQFLISFYEKMQSDKGSIPDRFSAQQFSDYHSELNMSSLELGDSALYFCASSRIGGDTQYFGPGTRLTVL.

J is TRBJ1-6 and V is TRBV19, with D uncertain. The CDR3 is 17 residues long. V was clipped by 0 bases and J by 0 bases, with 9 bases between them. In germline, CDR1 is LNHDA, CDR2 SQIVND (reference sequence). The CDR3: CASSIELGSSYNSPLHF. As DNA, the CDR3 is TGTGCCAGTAGTATAGAGCTCGGGAGCTCCTATAATTCACCCCTCCACTTT.

The J gene is TRBJ1-2, the V gene TRBV3-1 (or the pseudogene TRBV3-2), with TRBD1 matching 7 bases. With V trimmed by 5 bases and J by 0 bases, 3 bases remained unmatched. Germline lookup yields CDR1 LGHDT and CDR2 YNNKEL (reference sequence). The CDR3 sequence is 14 residues long. The CDR3 spells CASSFGQANYGYTF. The CDR3 coding sequence is TGTGCCAGCAGCTTTGGACAGGCTAACTATGGCTACACCTTC.

The chain is built from TRBV13 and TRBJ1-2; D remains ambiguous. Trimming took 4 bases from V and 8 from J, leaving 11 bases between them. The CDR3 spans 12 residues. CDR1 PRHDT and CDR2 FYEKMQ come from the germline V gene (reference sequence). The CDR3 is CASSSDYGGYTF. CDR3 nucleotides: TGTGCCAGCAGCTCAGACTATGGCGGCTACACCTTC.

This chain links TRBV19 with TRBJ2-6; D gene uncertain. V lost 0 bases to trimming and J lost 0 bases, with 6 bases between them. The germline CDR1 and CDR2 sequences are LNHDA and SQIVND (reference sequence). This CDR3 has 16 amino acids. DNA of the CDR3: TGTGCCAGTAGTATAGATACTAACTCTGGGGCCAACGTCCTGACTTTC. Its translation is CASSIDTNSGANVLTF.

The rearrangement uses TRBV10-1 and TRBJ2-1, with TRBD2 as a possible D gene (6 bases). The germline gives CDR1 WNHNN, CDR2 SYGVQD (reference sequence). This CDR3 contains 15 residues. With 5 bases removed from V and 0 bases from J, the gap between germline ends came to 11 bases. The CDR3 loop is CASSQDGGSYNEQFF. Written as DNA, the CDR3 is TGCGCCAGCAGTCAAGACGGGGGCTCCTACAATGAGCAGTTCTTC.

CDR3 sequence (DNA): TGTGCCAGCAGAAAGCAGGGGGCAGATGGCTACACCTTC. The encoded protein is CASRKQGADGYTF. The chain links TRBV5-4 to TRBJ1-2; TRBD1 agrees at 8 bases. This CDR3 has 13 residues. Germline V gene data show CDR1 as SGHNT and CDR2 as YYREEE (reference sequence). Unmatched junction bases numbered 6, after V lost 5 bases and J lost 6 bases.

This clone came up a few times. The chain recombines TRBV11-3 with TRBJ2-1, with 7 bases that match TRBD1. The CDR3 is 15 amino acids. Germline V gives CDR1 SGHNT, CDR2 YENEEA. The trim removed 4 bases at V and 8 bases at J, leaving 11 bases unmatched. CDR3 protein: CASSYRTGHSDEQFF. CDR3 coding DNA: TGTGCCAGCAGCTACCGGACAGGCCACTCGGATGAGCAGTTCTTC.

In this sample, this clone turned up a few times. The rearrangement uses TRBV19 and TRBJ2-7, with D perhaps matching TRBD1 (6 bases). The germline V gene has CDR1 LNHDA and CDR2 SQIVND (reference sequence). The CDR3 sequence is 14 residues long. Trimming left V 6 bases short and J 1 base short, with 13 bases between. The CDR3, as DNA: TGTGCCAGTAGGCCAGGGGACGGTTCCTACGAGCAGTACTTC. Its protein product is CASRPGDGSYEQYF.

CDR3: CASSQDRVYGYTF. CDR3 sequence (DNA): TGTGCCAGCAGCCAAGACAGGGTCTATGGCTACACCTTC. J is TRBJ1-2 and V is TRBV3-1 (or the pseudogene TRBV3-2), with D possibly being TRBD1 (5 bases). This CDR3 comprises 13 residues. Germline V gene data show CDR1 as LGHDT and CDR2 as YNNKEL (reference sequence). V lost 0 bases and J 4 bases, leaving 6 bases between the germline ends.

The rearrangement links TRBV27 to TRBJ1-4; D not resolved. The CDR3 sequence is 12 residues long. V lost 0 bases and J lost 8, with 4 bases in between. CDR1 and CDR2 (germline): MNHEY, SMNVEV (reference sequence). DNA of the CDR3: TGTGCCAGCAGTTTATCCGGGGAAAAACTGTTTTTT. As protein: CASSLSGEKLFF.

This clone has just one count. V usage is TRBV24-1 and J usage is TRBJ2-1, with D perhaps TRBD1 (6 bases). From germline, CDR1 is KGHDR and CDR2 SFDVKD. This CDR3 spans 13 amino acids. The V and J ends lost 4 bases and 8 bases respectively, with 11 bases between them. CDR3 sequence reads: CATSEGGADEQFF. The CDR3 DNA reads TGTGCCACCAGTGAAGGGGGAGCGGATGAGCAGTTCTTC.

This chain links TRBV20-1 with TRBJ2-1, with 9 bases matching TRBD2. V shed 3 bases and J 2 bases; nucleotides not matched to a gene: 5. The CDR3 has 15 amino acids. Germline values: CDR1 DFQATT, CDR2 SNEGSKA (reference sequence). The CDR3 region is CSASPSSGAYNEQFF. The CDR3 DNA reads as TGCAGTGCTAGTCCTTCTAGCGGGGCCTACAATGAGCAGTTCTTC.

V and J are TRBV28 and TRBJ2-5; D is possibly TRBD2 (7 bases). This CDR3 is 16 amino acids long. The germline CDR1 and CDR2 sequences are MDHEN and SYDVKM. Trimming took 8 bases from V and 2 from J, leaving 21 bases between them. The CDR3 DNA follows: TGTGCCAGCTCCTTAGGGGGGGCGGTGGATCAAGAGACCCAGTACTTC. Residues: CASSLGGAVDQETQYF.

This clone was picked up one time. The CDR3 here is CASSLDSRYEQYF. CDR3 DNA sequence: TGTGCCAGCAGCTTGGACTCCCGCTACGAGCAGTACTTC. The chain recombines TRBV5-5 with TRBJ2-7; the D is unclear. CDR1 and CDR2 (germline): SGHKS, YYEKEE (reference sequence). The CDR3 has 13 residues. Between the trimmed V and J ends, which lost 0 bases and 3 bases, there was a span of 7 bases.

The gene calls are TRBV6-1 and TRBJ1-4; 7 bases are shared with TRBD1. There are 18 residues in the CDR3. Germline V gene lookup returns CDR1 MNHNS and CDR2 SASEGT. V shed 4 bases and J 0 bases; nucleotides not matched to a gene: 11. In DNA form, the CDR3 reads TGTGCCAGCAGTGTTGGTTCGGGGACAGACCCAACTAATGAAAAACTGTTTTTT. Protein: CASSVGSGTDPTNEKLFF.